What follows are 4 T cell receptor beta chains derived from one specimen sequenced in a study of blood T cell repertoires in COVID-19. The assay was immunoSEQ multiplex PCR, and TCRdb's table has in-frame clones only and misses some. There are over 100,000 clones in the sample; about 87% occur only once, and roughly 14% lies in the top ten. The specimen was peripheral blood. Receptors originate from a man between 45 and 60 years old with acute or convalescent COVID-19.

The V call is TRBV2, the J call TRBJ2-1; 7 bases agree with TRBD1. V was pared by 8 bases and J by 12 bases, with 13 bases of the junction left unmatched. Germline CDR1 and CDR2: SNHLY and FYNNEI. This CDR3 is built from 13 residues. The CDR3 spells CASQGTEGEVQFF. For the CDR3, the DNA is TGTGCCAGCCAGGGGACAGAAGGAGAAGTGCAGTTCTTC.

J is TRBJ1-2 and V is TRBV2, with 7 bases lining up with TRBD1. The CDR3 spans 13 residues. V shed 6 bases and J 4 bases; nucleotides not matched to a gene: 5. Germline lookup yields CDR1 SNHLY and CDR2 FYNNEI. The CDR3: CASSPGQPYGYTF. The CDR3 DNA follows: TGTGCCAGCAGCCCGGGACAGCCCTATGGCTACACCTTC.

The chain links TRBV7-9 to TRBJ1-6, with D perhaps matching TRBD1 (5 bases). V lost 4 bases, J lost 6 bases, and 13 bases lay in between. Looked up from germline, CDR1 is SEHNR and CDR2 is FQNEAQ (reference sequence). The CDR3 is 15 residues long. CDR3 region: CASSYESGVNSPLHF. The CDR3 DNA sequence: TGTGCCAGCAGCTACGAGTCGGGGGTTAATTCACCCCTCCACTTT.

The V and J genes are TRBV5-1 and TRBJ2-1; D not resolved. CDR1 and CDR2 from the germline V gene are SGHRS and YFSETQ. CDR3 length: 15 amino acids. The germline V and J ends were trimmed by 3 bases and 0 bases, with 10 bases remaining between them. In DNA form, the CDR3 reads TGCGCCAGCAGCTCAGGAATGAGCTCCTACAATGAGCAGTTCTTC. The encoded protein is CASSSGMSSYNEQFF.